The present entry profiles one T cell receptor (beta chain) with its context. The length of the CDR3 is 13 residues. In germline, CDR1 is LNHDA, CDR2 SQIVND (reference sequence). Trimming removed 10 bases from V and 4 bases from J; junction bases left unmatched: 9. The data are from a study of blood T cell repertoires in COVID-19. TCRdb's copy holds only in-frame clones and misses some; the assay was immunoSEQ multiplex PCR. The table lists just under 85,000 clones, around 90% of them singletons. Input material: peripheral blood. The chain recombines TRBV19 with TRBJ1-2, with 7 bases fitting TRBD1. The source is a man at least 80 years old with active or convalescent COVID-19. CDR3 nucleotide sequence: TGTGCCACCTCACGGACAGGAGCCTATGGCTACACCTTC. This translates into CATSRTGAYGYTF. Looking up the rest from reference TRBV19 and TRBJ1-2 gives the full variable domain: DGGITQSPKYLFRKEGQNVTLSCEQNLNHDAMYWYRQDPGQGLRLIYYSQIVNDFQKGDIAEGYSVSREKKESFPLTVTSAQKNPTAFYLCATSRTGAYGYTFGSGTRLTVV.